This paragraph reports one T cell receptor (beta chain). The germline V gene has CDR1 MRHNA and CDR2 SNTAGT. This CDR3 has 18 residues. Losses at the gene ends were 0 bases for V and 6 bases for J; bases not matched to a gene: 12. The data belong to a study of CD8+ T cells in alopecia areata. Described treatment: oral pan-JAK inhibitor, 5-10 mg twice daily. In each case, RNA was isolated and then reverse transcribed into cDNA as the sequencing template. Sequenced by immunoSEQ multiplex PCR; TCRdb stores in-frame clones only, minus some. The table shows approximately 280,000 clones, with roughly 60% occurring only once.

The sample here was CD4+ T cells sorted from blood, taken at week 24, from a patient treated with tofacitinib. This TCR came from a human donor with alopecia areata. The gene calls are TRBV6-4 and TRBJ2-1, with 9 bases that match TRBD2. The CDR3 nucleotides are TGTGCCAGCAGTGACTCTGGGCTAGCGGGGTTCCCGGGCAATGAGCAGTTCTTC. This translates into CASSDSGLAGFPGNEQFF.